The entry below describes one TCR beta chain. Its antigen is not known. This CDR3 has 14 amino acids. CDR1 ENHRY and CDR2 SYGVKD come from the germline V gene. The germline V and J ends were trimmed by 6 bases and 3 bases, with 15 bases remaining between them. This sample stems from a study of PD-L1 blockade in urothelial cancer. Study as a whole: Male patients with bladder-origin urothelial cancer numbered about 90% of the roughly 29.

As to time point: peripheral blood 6 weeks after treatment start. Samples spanned pretreatment and treatment, with 1 to 8 time points per patient. Points from the study as a whole: Lower than median blood TCR clonality before treatment predicted better survival.

Repertoires were generated with immunoSEQ multiplex PCR, while TCRdb's copy carries only in-frame clones and drops some. The sample carries about 50,000 clones, roughly 80% recorded once. The chain couples TRBV10-3 to TRBJ2-7; possible D gene TRBD2, 5 bases. The TCR originated in a man between 65 and 80 years old with urothelial cancer. The sequences come from PBMCs, collected around atezolizumab (anti-PD-L1) treatment. CDR3 loop: CAISMAGGSYEQYF. The CDR3 coding sequence is TGTGCCATCAGCATGGCGGGCGGCAGCTACGAGCAGTACTTC.